Listed below are T cell receptor beta chains from one sample, sequenced in a study of T cell responses to AZD1222 COVID-19 vaccine. The method was immunoSEQ multiplex PCR; TCRdb's version includes in-frame clones alone and lacks a portion of them. Of about 190,000 clones in the sample, about 94% were seen once. Sequences were derived from peripheral blood, sampled on day 0 of AZD1222 vaccination. These receptors all stem from an adult in good health. CDR3s include the opening cysteine and the closing phenylalanine or tryptophan. The D gene is left open where the match is weak. The size entry is marked missing in some rows and otherwise reads once, few, many or a size class.

j_gene: TRBJ2-2
abundance: NA
v_gene: TRBV11-2
d_gene: NA
CDR3aa: CASSLWGVGLAANTGELFF
CDR3nt: TGTGCCAGCAGCTTATGGGGGGTGGGGCTAGCCGCGAACACCGGGGAGCTGTTTTTT

j_gene: TRBJ2-2
abundance: NA
v_gene: TRBV7-2
d_gene: TRBD2
CDR3aa: CASSLAPTSGRGGTGELFF
CDR3nt: TGTGCCAGCAGCTTAGCGCCGACTAGCGGGAGGGGAGGGACCGGGGAGCTGTTTTTT

j_gene: TRBJ1-2
abundance: few
v_gene: TRBV19
d_gene: TRBD1
CDR3aa: CASTYGTGISANYGYTF
CDR3nt: TGTGCCAGTACTTATGGGACAGGGATCTCGGCTAACTATGGCTACACCTTC

j_gene: TRBJ2-5
abundance: NA
v_gene: TRBV9
d_gene: NA
CDR3aa: CASSVGAVNSETQYF
CDR3nt: TGTGCCAGCAGCGTAGGGGCAGTGAATTCGGAGACCCAGTACTTC

j_gene: TRBJ1-2
abundance: NA
v_gene: TRBV5-6
d_gene: NA
CDR3aa: CASSLVTSGYTF
CDR3nt: TGTGCCAGCAGCTTGGTAACGTCTGGCTACACCTTC

j_gene: TRBJ1-2
abundance: NA
v_gene: TRBV28
d_gene: TRBD1
CDR3aa: CASSSGPGQPYTF
CDR3nt: TGTGCCAGCAGTTCGGGCCCGGGACAGCCCTACACCTTC

j_gene: TRBJ2-1
abundance: NA
v_gene: TRBV5-1
d_gene: NA
CDR3aa: CASGLSYNEQFF
CDR3nt: TGCGCCAGCGGCCTCTCCTACAATGAGCAGTTCTTC

j_gene: TRBJ1-2
abundance: NA
v_gene: TRBV2
d_gene: NA
CDR3aa: CASSGEGQSNYGYTF
CDR3nt: TGTGCCAGCAGTGGCGAGGGGCAGTCTAACTATGGCTACACCTTC

j_gene: TRBJ2-3
abundance: NA
v_gene: TRBV7-3
d_gene: TRBD2
CDR3aa: CASSPSSGATDTQYF
CDR3nt: TGTGCCAGCAGCCCCAGTAGCGGGGCCACAGATACGCAGTATTTT

j_gene: TRBJ2-2
abundance: NA
v_gene: TRBV29-1
d_gene: NA
CDR3aa: CSVVNTGELFF
CDR3nt: TGCAGCGTTGTTAACACCGGGGAGCTGTTTTTT

j_gene: TRBJ1-3
abundance: NA
v_gene: TRBV7-9
d_gene: NA
CDR3aa: CASSFSRDLDTIYF
CDR3nt: TGTGCCAGCAGCTTTTCTAGGGATCTAGACACCATATATTTT

j_gene: TRBJ2-1
abundance: NA
v_gene: TRBV6-5
d_gene: TRBD2
CDR3aa: CASRGTSGSDEQFF
CDR3nt: TGTGCCAGCAGAGGTACTAGCGGGAGCGATGAGCAGTTCTTC

j_gene: TRBJ2-1
abundance: NA
v_gene: TRBV5-4
d_gene: TRBD2
CDR3aa: CASSPGLAGDGYNEQFF
CDR3nt: TGTGCCAGCAGCCCGGGACTAGCGGGAGATGGCTACAATGAGCAGTTCTTC

j_gene: TRBJ2-1
abundance: NA
v_gene: TRBV7-3
d_gene: NA
CDR3aa: CASSLVFGNEQFF
CDR3nt: TGTGCCAGCAGCTTAGTGTTTGGCAATGAGCAGTTCTTC

j_gene: TRBJ1-1
abundance: few
v_gene: TRBV6-2/TRBV6-3
d_gene: NA
CDR3aa: CASSYSSKWGPNTEAFF
CDR3nt: TGTGCCAGCAGTTACTCGAGCAAGTGGGGGCCGAACACTGAAGCTTTCTTT

j_gene: TRBJ2-3
abundance: NA
v_gene: TRBV9
d_gene: NA
CDR3aa: CASSLAGQTTDTQYF
CDR3nt: TGTGCCAGCAGCTTAGCGGGACAGACAACAGATACGCAGTATTTT

j_gene: TRBJ2-5
abundance: NA
v_gene: TRBV10-3
d_gene: NA
CDR3aa: CAISGAYSPQETQYF
CDR3nt: TGTGCCATCAGTGGGGCCTACAGCCCGCAAGAGACCCAGTACTTC

j_gene: TRBJ1-2
abundance: NA
v_gene: TRBV7-8
d_gene: NA
CDR3aa: CASSLDPGSYGYTF
CDR3nt: TGTGCCAGCAGCTTAGACCCGGGCAGCTATGGCTACACCTTC

j_gene: TRBJ1-6
abundance: NA
v_gene: TRBV10-2
d_gene: NA
CDR3aa: CASSMMGQGSPLHF
CDR3nt: TGCGCCAGCAGTATGATGGGGCAGGGCTCACCCCTCCACTTT

j_gene: TRBJ2-7
abundance: medium-sized
v_gene: TRBV30
d_gene: NA
CDR3aa: CAWSVIGQTYEQYF
CDR3nt: TGTGCCTGGAGTGTAATCGGGCAGACCTACGAGCAGTACTTC

j_gene: TRBJ1-4
abundance: NA
v_gene: TRBV15
d_gene: TRBD1
CDR3aa: CATSGGTGEGVNEKLFF
CDR3nt: TGTGCCACCAGCGGCGGGACAGGGGAGGGTGTTAATGAAAAACTGTTTTTT

j_gene: TRBJ1-3
abundance: NA
v_gene: TRBV4-1
d_gene: NA
CDR3aa: CASSQDGSGTVSGNTIYF
CDR3nt: TGCGCCAGCAGCCAAGACGGCTCGGGGACGGTCTCTGGAAACACCATATATTTT

j_gene: TRBJ2-7
abundance: NA
v_gene: TRBV5-1
d_gene: NA
CDR3aa: CASSLRGFVEQYF
CDR3nt: TGCGCCAGCAGCTTGAGGGGGTTTGTCGAGCAGTACTTC

j_gene: TRBJ2-3
abundance: NA
v_gene: TRBV6-6
d_gene: TRBD1
CDR3aa: CASSYRTGISTDTQYF
CDR3nt: TGTGCCAGCAGTTACCGGACAGGGATTTCCACAGATACGCAGTATTTT

j_gene: TRBJ2-1
abundance: NA
v_gene: TRBV24-1
d_gene: TRBD2
CDR3aa: CATSDLGGGEQFF
CDR3nt: TGTGCCACCAGTGATTTGGGGGGGGGTGAGCAGTTCTTC

j_gene: TRBJ1-5
abundance: NA
v_gene: TRBV7-9
d_gene: NA
CDR3aa: CASSSQGQPQHF
CDR3nt: TGTGCCAGCAGCTCCCAAGGTCAGCCCCAGCATTTT

j_gene: TRBJ2-3
abundance: NA
v_gene: TRBV29-1
d_gene: TRBD1
CDR3aa: CSVGTGDNTDTQYF
CDR3nt: TGCAGCGTCGGGACAGGAGACAACACAGATACGCAGTATTTT

j_gene: TRBJ1-5
abundance: NA
v_gene: TRBV5-4
d_gene: NA
CDR3aa: CASSLGGGVNQPQHF
CDR3nt: TGTGCCAGCAGCTTGGGGGGTGGGGTAAATCAGCCCCAGCATTTT

j_gene: TRBJ2-2
abundance: NA
v_gene: TRBV6-1
d_gene: TRBD2
CDR3aa: CASSEVWGGVKGGELFF
CDR3nt: TGTGCCAGCAGTGAAGTGTGGGGGGGAGTAAAAGGCGGGGAGCTGTTTTTT

j_gene: TRBJ1-2
abundance: NA
v_gene: TRBV12-2
d_gene: NA
CDR3aa: CASRLSAVAANYGYTF
CDR3nt: TGTGCAAGTCGCTTATCCGCGGTGGCAGCTAACTATGGCTACACCTTC

j_gene: TRBJ1-2
abundance: NA
v_gene: TRBV6-2/TRBV6-3
d_gene: NA
CDR3aa: CASSSRGKDYGYTF
CDR3nt: TGTGCCAGCAGTTCTCGGGGAAAGGACTATGGCTACACCTTC

j_gene: TRBJ1-2
abundance: NA
v_gene: TRBV12-3/TRBV12-4
d_gene: NA
CDR3aa: CASSLGVRGYTF
CDR3nt: TGTGCCAGCAGTTTGGGGGTGAGAGGCTACACCTTC

j_gene: TRBJ2-3
abundance: NA
v_gene: TRBV9
d_gene: NA
CDR3aa: CASSVASQGADTQYF
CDR3nt: TGTGCCAGCAGCGTAGCTAGCCAAGGGGCAGATACGCAGTATTTT

j_gene: TRBJ2-1
abundance: NA
v_gene: TRBV29-1
d_gene: TRBD2
CDR3aa: CSGRTSHEQFF
CDR3nt: TGCAGCGGTAGGACTAGCCATGAGCAGTTCTTC

j_gene: TRBJ2-1
abundance: NA
v_gene: TRBV7-3
d_gene: NA
CDR3aa: CASSLTLTGDRNEQFF
CDR3nt: TGTGCCAGCAGCTTAACGTTAACGGGAGACAGGAATGAGCAGTTCTTC

j_gene: TRBJ1-1
abundance: NA
v_gene: TRBV15
d_gene: NA
CDR3aa: CATSRAGNTEAFF
CDR3nt: TGTGCCACCAGCAGAGCAGGAAACACTGAAGCTTTCTTT

j_gene: TRBJ2-2
abundance: NA
v_gene: TRBV21-1
d_gene: NA
CDR3aa: CASSKLSSGRAAICTGELFF
CDR3nt: TGTGCCAGCAGCAAACTGAGTAGCGGGAGGGCCGCGATTTGTACCGGGGAGCTGTTTTTT

j_gene: TRBJ2-2
abundance: NA
v_gene: TRBV11-2
d_gene: TRBD2
CDR3aa: CASSLAGGNTGELFF
CDR3nt: TGTGCCAGCAGCTTAGCGGGAGGCAACACCGGGGAGCTGTTTTTT

j_gene: TRBJ1-2
abundance: NA
v_gene: TRBV28
d_gene: NA
CDR3aa: CASSLGGDGSYGYTF
CDR3nt: TGTGCCAGCAGTTTGGGGGGGGACGGTAGCTATGGCTACACCTTC

j_gene: TRBJ2-5
abundance: NA
v_gene: TRBV5-5
d_gene: NA
CDR3aa: CASSLGWPETQYF
CDR3nt: TGTGCCAGCAGCCTGGGGTGGCCGGAGACCCAGTACTTC

j_gene: TRBJ1-1
abundance: NA
v_gene: TRBV27
d_gene: NA
CDR3aa: CASSFLGGRNTEAFF
CDR3nt: TGTGCCAGCAGTTTTTTGGGAGGAAGGAACACTGAAGCTTTCTTT

j_gene: TRBJ2-5
abundance: NA
v_gene: TRBV30
d_gene: NA
CDR3aa: CAWRGGRQETQYF
CDR3nt: TGTGCCTGGAGGGGGGGGCGGCAAGAGACCCAGTACTTC